This T cell receptor beta chain was observed in a study of T cell repertoires in cytomegalovirus infection. Regarding this clonotype: Its target is unknown.

MiXCR, run by TCRdb on the reads, gives a single entry per CDR3 protein. The top ten clones hold over 12% of a sample with approximately 910,000 distinct CDR3 sequences, roughly 30% of them seen once. Germline CDR1 and CDR2: MNHNY and SVGAGI (reference sequence). V gave up 1 base and J gave up 0 bases; unmatched junction bases: 5. The CDR3 contains 16 residues. Sequenced material: cultured CD8+ T cells from PBMCs, taken from culture after CMV antigen stimulation. This sequence joins TRBV6-6 and TRBJ1-1, with 7 bases that match TRBD1. The sequence was collected from a human donor in good health (CMV status not recorded). Some clones in this sample may be carry-over from other donors' samples. The CDR3 loop reads CASSYYRGTMNTEAFF. The CDR3 region has the DNA TGTGCCAGCAGTTACTACAGGGGAACTATGAACACTGAAGCTTTCTTT.